This entry features one T cell receptor (beta chain) sequence. Its antigen is not known. The CDR3 totals 16 residues. Per the germline V gene, CDR1 is SGHTA and CDR2 is FQGTGA. J lost 6 bases, V lost 2 bases, and 6 bases had no gene match. This sample was included in a study of cytomegalovirus exposure and HLA in healthy donors. General study results and limits: Later analysis revealed greater clonal expansion in HLA-associated TCR beta chains than in equally common others. An assumption of roughly uniform sequencing depth across donors underlay the presence/absence analyses. The authors enumerated over 150 TCR beta chains as linked to cytomegalovirus.

The study ran its PCR with 60 Vbeta and 13 Jbeta primers. Libraries were prepared by immunoSEQ multiplex PCR; TCRdb keeps only in-frame clonotypes and omits some of them. This repertoire shows roughly 160,000 clones, 80% to 90% found once; its top ten account for over 2.5%. In nominal health when sampled, donors likely had unrecorded immune exposures nonetheless. Sequenced material: PBMCs. The TCR sequence derives from a man aged 25-45 years in good health and CMV-seropositive. This chain links TRBV7-3 with TRBJ2-1; 11 bases fit TRBD2. CDR3 protein: CASSLLPSGGSNEQFF. The CDR3 region has the DNA TGTGCCAGCAGCTTACTGCCTAGCGGGGGGAGCAATGAGCAGTTCTTC.